This T cell receptor (beta chain) was captured in a study of metastatic and nonmetastatic thyroid tumors. The wider study: Repertoire comparisons spanned blood and tumor or nodule tissue from malignant and benign thyroid patients. Points from the study as a whole: Significantly higher TCR beta diversity was reportedly seen in malignant thyroid tumors than benign nodules, in blood and tumor.

In the authors' workflow: Clinicopathological groups supplied CDR3 differences that were used to build a distant-metastasis classifier for papillary thyroid cancer. MiXCR reprocessed the PCR reads for TCRdb. The V and J calls follow TCRdb's processing rather than the paper's. The top ten clones hold around 16% of a sample with approximately 28,000 clones, about 15% of them seen once. The CDR3 is 15 residues long. From germline, CDR1 is MNHNS and CDR2 SASEGT. Trimming at V came to 4 bases and at J to 9 bases, leaving 8 bases not matched to a gene. Nobody among the patients had been given any treatment before thyroid surgery. In its sample, this clone was seen many times. Its antigen is still unknown.

The receptor's source is a male donor with papillary thyroid cancer or a benign thyroid nodule (not recorded which). Some clones in this sample may be carry-over from other donors' samples. Sequenced material: blood. The chain combines TRBV6-1 with TRBJ2-1; 11 nucleotides agree with TRBD2. CDR3 bases: TGTGCCAGCAGTGTGGAACTAGCGGGAGCTAGTGAGCAGTTCTTC. Translated: CASSVELAGASEQFF.